The 14 T cell receptor beta chains given below trace back to one sample, sequenced in a study of cytomegalovirus exposure and HLA in healthy donors. The PCR contained 60 Vbeta and 13 Jbeta primers. The assay was immunoSEQ multiplex PCR, and TCRdb's table has in-frame clones only and misses some. The sample records about 110,000 clones, 70% to 75% being singletons. Source material: PBMCs. The receptors stem from a female donor in good health and CMV-seronegative.

The rearrangement joins TRBV2 to TRBJ2-5, with D possibly matching TRBD2 (5 bases). The V end was cut by 8 bases, the J end by 0 bases, with 10 bases between. The germline V gene encodes CDR1 SNHLY and CDR2 FYNNEI. This CDR3 contains 13 residues. The DNA of the CDR3 is TGTGCCAGCTATGCGGGTTACCAAGAGACCCAGTACTTC. As protein: CASYAGYQETQYF.

This clone was seen a handful of times. The genes are TRBV4-2 and TRBJ2-3; 13 bases map to TRBD2. There are 19 residues in the CDR3. J was trimmed by 0 bases and V by 1 base; bases with no gene match: 7. Germline V gene lookup returns CDR1 LGHNA and CDR2 YNFKEQ. CDR3 residues: CASSQVPGLAGLSTDTQYF. In DNA form, the CDR3 reads TGTGCCAGCAGCCAAGTTCCGGGACTAGCGGGACTCAGCACAGATACGCAGTATTTT.

DNA for the CDR3: TGTGCCAGCAGCTTGGGGGGACTAGCGGGATTCAATGAGCAGTTCTTC. Protein product: CASSLGGLAGFNEQFF. The chain has TRBV5-4 and TRBJ2-1; 13 bases are a match to TRBD2. The J segment lost 6 bases and the V segment lost 0 bases, leaving 3 bases of the junction unmatched. Germline assignment: CDR1 SGHNT and CDR2 YYREEE (reference sequence). The CDR3 spans 16 residues.

This chain uses TRBV6-5 with TRBJ2-3; TRBD2 agrees at 8 bases. This CDR3 has 14 amino acids. Germline V gene sequence: CDR1 MNHEY, CDR2 SVGAGI. V was clipped by 3 bases and J by 4 bases; unmatched bases: 3. The CDR3 coding sequence is TGTGCCAGCAGTTATGCGGGGGGCCCAGATACGCAGTATTTT. It yields the protein CASSYAGGPDTQYF.

The chain links TRBV7-2 to TRBJ2-3, with 9 bases identical to TRBD2. Trimming at V came to 5 bases and at J to 0 bases, leaving 6 bases not matched to a gene. The CDR3 runs 16 residues. Germline lookup yields CDR1 SGHTA and CDR2 FQGNSA. CDR3: CASSPWTSASTDTQYF. The CDR3 DNA is TGTGCCAGCAGCCCATGGACTAGCGCTAGCACAGATACGCAGTATTTT.

The chain employs TRBV19 and TRBJ1-6; 7 nucleotides agree with TRBD1. With V trimmed by 5 bases and J by 0 bases, 4 bases remained unmatched. The germline CDR1 and CDR2 sequences are LNHDA and SQIVND (reference sequence). The CDR3 runs to 16 residues. The CDR3 sequence: CASSLTGSSYNSPLHF. The CDR3 bases are TGTGCCAGTAGTTTGACAGGGAGCTCCTATAATTCACCCCTCCACTTT.

The CDR3 sequence: CASSPPTGSYNEQFF. The DNA for the CDR3 is TGTGCCAGCTCACCACCGACAGGGTCCTACAATGAGCAGTTCTTC. The V gene is TRBV18, the J gene TRBJ2-1; 7 nucleotides align to TRBD1. V lost 0 bases to trimming and J lost 1 base; unmatched junction nucleotides: 0. The germline V gene encodes CDR1 KGHSH and CDR2 LQKENI. This CDR3 is built from 15 residues.

The V gene is TRBV11-3, the J gene TRBJ2-1; 16 bases match TRBD2. V gave up 5 bases and J gave up 7 bases; unmatched junction bases: 2. Germline V gene lookup returns CDR1 SGHNT and CDR2 YENEEA. CDR3 length: 15 residues. The CDR3 reads CASSKGLAGGNEQFF. DNA for the CDR3: TGTGCCAGCAGCAAGGGACTAGCGGGAGGGAATGAGCAGTTCTTC.

The rearrangement uses TRBV27 and TRBJ1-6; a weak D match, TRBD1 (6 bases). CDR1 MNHEY and CDR2 SMNVEV come from the germline V gene (reference sequence). The CDR3 has 16 residues. V was clipped by 6 bases and J by 7 bases, with 19 bases between them. The CDR3 reads CASRQQGGLRNSPLHF. CDR3 in DNA: TGTGCCAGCAGGCAACAGGGTGGGTTGAGAAATTCACCCCTCCACTTT.

This clone turned up a few times. The V and J genes are TRBV2 and TRBJ2-4; 7 nucleotides align to TRBD2. The CDR3 sequence is 11 residues long. The V gene's germline CDR1 is SNHLY and CDR2 FYNNEI. V lost 8 bases and J lost 8; bases outside the gene matches: 3. CDR3 in amino acids: CASGGVDIQYF. As DNA, the CDR3 is TGTGCCAGCGGGGGGGTGGACATTCAGTACTTC.

This chain links TRBV6-1 with TRBJ2-1; 9 bases are shared with TRBD2. Germline CDR1 reads MNHNS; CDR2 reads SASEGT. This CDR3 comprises 15 residues. V shed 2 bases and J 7 bases; nucleotides not matched to a gene: 6. In DNA, the CDR3 is TGTGCCAGCAGTGAACGACTAGCGGCCTCAAATGAGCAGTTCTTC. This sequence encodes CASSERLAASNEQFF.

The chain employs TRBV5-5 and TRBJ2-1, with a tentative D call TRBD1 (5 bases). The germline CDR1 and CDR2 sequences are SGHKS and YYEKEE (reference sequence). The CDR3 runs 12 residues. V lost 5 bases and J lost 12, with 15 bases in between. The CDR3: CASRVGASTQFF. The CDR3 DNA follows: TGTGCCAGCAGGGTAGGGGCATCGACGCAGTTCTTC.

V is TRBV7-9 and J is TRBJ2-7, with D maybe TRBD1 (5 bases). The CDR3 extends over 16 amino acids. Trimming shortened V by 0 bases and J by 0 bases, and 12 bases separated the two germline ends. The germline gives CDR1 SEHNR, CDR2 FQNEAQ (reference sequence). The CDR3 nucleotides read TGTGCCAGCAGCTTAGCGCCTGGACACCACTCCTACGAGCAGTACTTC. Translated: CASSLAPGHHSYEQYF.

The chain combines TRBV6-6 with TRBJ2-3, with D perhaps matching TRBD2 (6 bases). Per germline, CDR1 MNHNY and CDR2 SVGAGI (reference sequence). CDR3 length: 13 amino acids. The V end was cut by 6 bases, the J end by 4 bases, with 11 bases between. The CDR3 loop reads CASSARDSDTQYF. DNA of the CDR3: TGTGCCAGCAGCGCCAGGGACTCAGATACGCAGTATTTT.